Below, one TCR beta chain is given with its context. Which antigen it targets is not known. Nothing much larger sits one base from this clone, and base qualities are not available. Receptors were amplified or captured by the immunoSEQ multiplex PCR assay. On the authors' methods: During preprocessing, nonproductive sequences were discarded, as were any CDR3s that did not begin with C, did not end with F or W, or were shorter than 7 amino acids. The MANAFEST web app was used to call antigen-specific clonotypes on the basis of expansion compared with the reference and with other culture wells. A clone counted as positive if significantly expanded in 2 of 3 replicate wells versus the reference culture at FDR below 0.05. For a clone to be considered positive, significant expansion relative to all other tandem wells and an odds ratio above 5 were also required. After three terminal residues were trimmed from each end, CDR3 homology was quantified as pairwise Levenshtein distance using the stringdist R package. TCRdb re-hosts the immuneACCESS table, in-frame sequences only. Its copies lack some clones; in the studies checked, an unresolved V gene accounts for under half of them, and the cause for the rest is not known. For V, J and clone size, that table is used; D and trimming come from the DNA. The sample yields 15,000 to 20,000 clones; around 78% were counted once. About a sixth of the sample is held by the ten biggest clonotypes.

CD4+ T cells from unexposed donors were collected before the COVID-19 pandemic (2011-2018). Following 10 days of culture, the EasySep CD4+ T cell isolation kit was used to isolate CD4+ T cells. As cell number allowed, CD4+ T cells from unexposed donors were tested for reactivity to SARS-CoV-2 S and N and to four common cold coronavirus spike pools. Each well received about 1.9 million PBMCs, cultured in IMDM supplemented with approximately 5% human AB serum and roughly 10 IU/ml IL-2. Half of the culture medium was replaced with fresh IL-2-containing medium on days 3 and 7. Each peptide culture condition was generally run in triplicate replicate wells. Leukapheresis product for the unexposed donors was purchased commercially. PBMCs were isolated from leukapheresis product or whole blood by Ficoll-Paque PLUS gradient centrifugation. PBMCs were either cryopreserved at -140°C or used fresh in the expansion assay. The QIAamp Micro DNA Kit was used to extract genomic DNA from the CD4+ T cells.

From the cysteine up to the phenylalanine, the CDR3 has a length of 15 residues. Only the CDR3 DNA is retained, 45 bases long and in frame from the first base. CDR1 SGHRS and CDR2 YFSETQ are derived from the germline V gene. V ends up 4 bases short and J 7 bases short, with an unmatched junction base count of 7. The sample comes from a study of CD4 T cells in relation to SARS-CoV-2 and coronaviruses (dated by TCRdb to 2020 to 2022). About the full investigation: In the ViraFEST assay, PBMCs were cultured with antigen for 10 days, after which TCR beta CDR3s were sequenced to identify clonal expansions specific to the antigen. Memory CD4+ T cell crossreactivity between SARS-CoV-2 and common cold coronavirus spike proteins was assessed at the TCR clonotype level in the study. The negative reference condition was either a culture with an HIV-1 Nef peptide pool or a culture with no peptide. A different TCR-beta assay, based on Illumina, was used to sequence expansion assays from other donors in the study. Shared crossreactive spike epitopes were mapped to their HLA restriction using patient-derived lymphoblastoid cell lines. The Adaptive Biotechnologies TCR-sequencing kit was used for samples from a few pre-COVID donors and for the naive versus memory experiments, whereas the other data were Illumina-based. Here is what the overall study found, with its caveats: Compared with monoreactive clones, crossreactive clones had significantly weaker SARS-CoV-2-driven expansion, a result consistent with antigenic imprinting. Pre-pandemic and post-infection samples were not both contributed by any donor, so tracing of the source of pre-existing responses was limited. Crossreactivity analysis was centred on spike protein, so crossreactivity against other viral proteins was not assessed. Small numbers of patients and of tested TCRs limited the study. Approximately 69% of donors had memory CD4+ clonotypes that crossrecognized SARS-CoV-2 and at least one common cold coronavirus spike.

Input material: CD4+ T cells from PBMCs, cultured in vitro. The source is a human donor in good health. The chain couples TRBV5-1 to TRBJ2-2, and TRBD2 matches 10 of the central bases. The DNA sequence follows: TGCGCCAGCAGCGAAACTAGCGGGAACGTCGGGGAGCTGTTTTTT. This gives the protein CASSETSGNVGELFF.